Described below is a single T cell receptor beta chain sequence and its context. This sample is part of a study of OX40 agonist ivuxolimab in advanced cancers. Assay: immunoSEQ multiplex PCR; the TCRdb copy retains only in-frame clones and omits some. The sample consists of tens of thousands of clones, roughly nine tenths of them appearing once. Individuals having autoimmune disease history or systemic immunosuppression were not enrolled. CDR3 size: 12 residues. Germline V gives CDR1 SGHDN, CDR2 FVKESK. Trimming took off 2 bases at V and 6 bases at J, with 5 bases between the two ends. This TCR was recovered from an adult with an advanced solid tumor such as melanoma, head and neck, liver or kidney cancer. Sequences were derived from CD4+ or CD8+ T cells sorted from blood, sampled in a trial of the OX40 agonist ivuxolimab. The chain has TRBV14 and TRBJ2-1; no clear D gene. CDR3: CASSQPTNEQFF. CDR3 DNA: TGTGCCAGCAGCCAACCGACCAATGAGCAGTTCTTC.